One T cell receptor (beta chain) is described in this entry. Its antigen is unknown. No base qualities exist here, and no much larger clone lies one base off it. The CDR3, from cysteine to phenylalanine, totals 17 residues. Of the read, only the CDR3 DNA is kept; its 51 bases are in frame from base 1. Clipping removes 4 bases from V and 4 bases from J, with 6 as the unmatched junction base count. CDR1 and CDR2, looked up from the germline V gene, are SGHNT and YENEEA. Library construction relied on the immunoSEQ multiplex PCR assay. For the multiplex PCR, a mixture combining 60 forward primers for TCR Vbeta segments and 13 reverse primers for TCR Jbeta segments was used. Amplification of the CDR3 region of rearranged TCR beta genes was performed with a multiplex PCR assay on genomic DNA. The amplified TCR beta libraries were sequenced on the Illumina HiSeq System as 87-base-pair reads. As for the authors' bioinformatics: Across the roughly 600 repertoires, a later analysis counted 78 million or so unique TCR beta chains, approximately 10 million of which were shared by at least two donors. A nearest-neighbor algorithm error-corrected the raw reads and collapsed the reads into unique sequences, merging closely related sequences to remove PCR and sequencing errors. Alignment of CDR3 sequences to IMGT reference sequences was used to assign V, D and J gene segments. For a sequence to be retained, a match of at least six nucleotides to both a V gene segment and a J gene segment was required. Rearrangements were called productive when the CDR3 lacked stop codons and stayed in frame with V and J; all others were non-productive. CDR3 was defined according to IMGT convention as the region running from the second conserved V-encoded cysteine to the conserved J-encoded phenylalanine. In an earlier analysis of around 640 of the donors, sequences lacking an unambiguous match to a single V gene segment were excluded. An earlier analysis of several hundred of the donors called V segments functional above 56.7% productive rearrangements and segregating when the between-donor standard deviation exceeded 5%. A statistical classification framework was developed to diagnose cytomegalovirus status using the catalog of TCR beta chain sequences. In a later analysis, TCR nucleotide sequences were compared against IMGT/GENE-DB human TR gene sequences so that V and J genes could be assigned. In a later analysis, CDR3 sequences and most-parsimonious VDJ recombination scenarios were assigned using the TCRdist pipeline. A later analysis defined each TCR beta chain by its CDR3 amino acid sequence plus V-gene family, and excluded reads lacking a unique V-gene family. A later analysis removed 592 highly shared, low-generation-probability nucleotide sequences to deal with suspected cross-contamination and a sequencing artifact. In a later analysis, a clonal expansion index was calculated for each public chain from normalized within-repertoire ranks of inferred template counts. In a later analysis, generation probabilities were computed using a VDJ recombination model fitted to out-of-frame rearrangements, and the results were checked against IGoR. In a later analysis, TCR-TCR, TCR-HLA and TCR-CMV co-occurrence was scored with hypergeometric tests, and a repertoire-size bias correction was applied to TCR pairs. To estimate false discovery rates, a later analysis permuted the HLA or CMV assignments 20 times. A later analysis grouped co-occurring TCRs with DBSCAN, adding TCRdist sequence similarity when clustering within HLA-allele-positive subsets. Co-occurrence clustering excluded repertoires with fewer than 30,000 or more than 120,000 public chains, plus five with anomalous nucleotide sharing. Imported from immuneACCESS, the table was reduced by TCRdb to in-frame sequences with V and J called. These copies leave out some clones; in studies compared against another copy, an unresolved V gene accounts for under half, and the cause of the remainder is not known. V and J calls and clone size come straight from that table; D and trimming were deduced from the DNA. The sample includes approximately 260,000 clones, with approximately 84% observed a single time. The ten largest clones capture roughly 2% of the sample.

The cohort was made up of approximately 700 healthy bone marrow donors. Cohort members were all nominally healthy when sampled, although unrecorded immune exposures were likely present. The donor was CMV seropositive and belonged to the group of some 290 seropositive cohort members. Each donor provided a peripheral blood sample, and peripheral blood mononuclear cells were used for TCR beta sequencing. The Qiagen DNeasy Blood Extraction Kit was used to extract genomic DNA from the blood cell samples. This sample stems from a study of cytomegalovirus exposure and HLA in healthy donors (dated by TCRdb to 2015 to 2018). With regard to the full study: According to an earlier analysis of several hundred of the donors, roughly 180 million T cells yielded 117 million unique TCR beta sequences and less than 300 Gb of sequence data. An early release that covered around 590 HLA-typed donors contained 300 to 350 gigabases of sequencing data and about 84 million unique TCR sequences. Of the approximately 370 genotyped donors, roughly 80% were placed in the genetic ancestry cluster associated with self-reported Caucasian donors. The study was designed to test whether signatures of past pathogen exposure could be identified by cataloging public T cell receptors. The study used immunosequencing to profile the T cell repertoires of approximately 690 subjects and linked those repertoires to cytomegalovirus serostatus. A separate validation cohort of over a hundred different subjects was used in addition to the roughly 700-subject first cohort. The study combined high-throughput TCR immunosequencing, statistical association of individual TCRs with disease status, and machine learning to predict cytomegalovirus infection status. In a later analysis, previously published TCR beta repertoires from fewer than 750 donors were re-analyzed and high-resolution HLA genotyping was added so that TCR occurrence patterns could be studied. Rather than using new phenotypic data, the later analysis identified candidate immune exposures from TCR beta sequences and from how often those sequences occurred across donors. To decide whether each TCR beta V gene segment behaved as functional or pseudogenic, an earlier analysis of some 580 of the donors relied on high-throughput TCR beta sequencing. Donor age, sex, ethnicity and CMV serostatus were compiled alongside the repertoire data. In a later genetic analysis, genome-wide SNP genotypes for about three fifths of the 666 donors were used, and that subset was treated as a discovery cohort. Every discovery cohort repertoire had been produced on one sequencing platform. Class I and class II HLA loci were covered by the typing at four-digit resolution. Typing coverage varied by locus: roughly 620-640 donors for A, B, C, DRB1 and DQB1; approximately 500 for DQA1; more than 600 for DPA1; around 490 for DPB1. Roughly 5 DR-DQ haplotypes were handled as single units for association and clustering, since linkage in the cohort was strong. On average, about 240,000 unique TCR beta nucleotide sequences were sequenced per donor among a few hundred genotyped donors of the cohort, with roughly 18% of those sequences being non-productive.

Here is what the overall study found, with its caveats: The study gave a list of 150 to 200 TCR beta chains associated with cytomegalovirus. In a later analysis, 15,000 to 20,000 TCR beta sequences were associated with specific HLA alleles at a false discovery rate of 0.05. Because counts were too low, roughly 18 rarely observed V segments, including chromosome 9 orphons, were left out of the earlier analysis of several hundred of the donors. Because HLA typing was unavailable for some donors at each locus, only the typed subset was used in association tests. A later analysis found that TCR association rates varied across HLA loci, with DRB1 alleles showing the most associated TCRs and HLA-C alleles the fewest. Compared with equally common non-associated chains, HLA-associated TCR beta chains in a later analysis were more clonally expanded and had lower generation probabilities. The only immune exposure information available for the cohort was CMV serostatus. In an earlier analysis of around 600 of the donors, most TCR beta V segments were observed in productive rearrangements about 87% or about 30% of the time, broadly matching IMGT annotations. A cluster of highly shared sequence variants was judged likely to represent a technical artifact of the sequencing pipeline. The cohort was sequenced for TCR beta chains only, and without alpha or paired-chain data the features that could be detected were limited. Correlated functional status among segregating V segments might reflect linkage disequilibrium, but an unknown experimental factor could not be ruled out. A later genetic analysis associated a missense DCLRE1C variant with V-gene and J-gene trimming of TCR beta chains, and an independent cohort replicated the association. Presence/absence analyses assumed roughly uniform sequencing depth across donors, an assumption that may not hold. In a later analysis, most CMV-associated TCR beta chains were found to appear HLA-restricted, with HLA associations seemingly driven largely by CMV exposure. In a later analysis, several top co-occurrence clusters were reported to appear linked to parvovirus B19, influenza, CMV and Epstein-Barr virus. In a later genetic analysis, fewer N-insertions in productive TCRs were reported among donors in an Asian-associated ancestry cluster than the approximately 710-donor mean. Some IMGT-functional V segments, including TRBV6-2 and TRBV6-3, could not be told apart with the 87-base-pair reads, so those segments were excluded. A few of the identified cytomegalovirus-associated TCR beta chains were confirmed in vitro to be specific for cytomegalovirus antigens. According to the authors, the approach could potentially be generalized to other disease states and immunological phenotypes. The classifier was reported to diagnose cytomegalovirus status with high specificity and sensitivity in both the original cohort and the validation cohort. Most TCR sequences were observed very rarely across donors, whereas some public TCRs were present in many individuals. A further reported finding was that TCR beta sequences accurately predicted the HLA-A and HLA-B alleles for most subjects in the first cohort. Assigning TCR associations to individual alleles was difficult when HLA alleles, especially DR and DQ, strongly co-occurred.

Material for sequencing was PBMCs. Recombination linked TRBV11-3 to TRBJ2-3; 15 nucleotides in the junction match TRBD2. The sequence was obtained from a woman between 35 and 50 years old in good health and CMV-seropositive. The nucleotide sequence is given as TGTGCCAGCAGCTCCGGACTAGCGGGAGGGAACGCAGATACGCAGTATTTT. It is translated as CASSSGLAGGNADTQYF.